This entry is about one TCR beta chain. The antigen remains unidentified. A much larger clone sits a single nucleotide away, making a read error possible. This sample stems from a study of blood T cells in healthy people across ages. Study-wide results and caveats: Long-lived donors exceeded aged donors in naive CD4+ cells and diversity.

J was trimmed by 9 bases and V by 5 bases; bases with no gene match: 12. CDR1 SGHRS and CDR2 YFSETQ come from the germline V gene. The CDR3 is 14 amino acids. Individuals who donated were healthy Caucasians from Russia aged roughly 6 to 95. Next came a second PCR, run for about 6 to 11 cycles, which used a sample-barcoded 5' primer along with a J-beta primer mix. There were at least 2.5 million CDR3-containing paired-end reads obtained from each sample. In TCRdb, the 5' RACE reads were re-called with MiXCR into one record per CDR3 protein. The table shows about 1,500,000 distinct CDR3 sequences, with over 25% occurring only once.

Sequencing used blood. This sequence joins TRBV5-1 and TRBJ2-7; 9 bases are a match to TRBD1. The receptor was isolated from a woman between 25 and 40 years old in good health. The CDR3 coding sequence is TGCGCCAGCAGGGGAGCGGGACAGGGTCACGTGCAGTACTTC. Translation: CASRGAGQGHVQYF.